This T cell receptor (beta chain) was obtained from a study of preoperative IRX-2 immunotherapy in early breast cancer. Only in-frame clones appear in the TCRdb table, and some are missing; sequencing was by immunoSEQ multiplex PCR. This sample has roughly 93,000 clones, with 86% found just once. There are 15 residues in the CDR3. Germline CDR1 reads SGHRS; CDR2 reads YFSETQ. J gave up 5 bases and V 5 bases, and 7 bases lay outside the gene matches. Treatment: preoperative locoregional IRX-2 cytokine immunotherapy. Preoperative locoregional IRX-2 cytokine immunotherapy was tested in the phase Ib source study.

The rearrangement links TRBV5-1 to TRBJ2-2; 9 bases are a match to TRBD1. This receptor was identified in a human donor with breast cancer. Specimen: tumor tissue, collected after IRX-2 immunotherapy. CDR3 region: CASSERTGETGELFF. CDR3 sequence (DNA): TGCGCCAGCAGTGAAAGGACAGGGGAAACCGGGGAGCTGTTTTTT. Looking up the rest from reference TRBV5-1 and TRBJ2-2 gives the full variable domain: KAGVTQTPRYLIKTRGQQVTLSCSPISGHRSVSWYQQTPGQGLQFLFEYFSETQRNKGNFPGRFSGRQFSNSRSEMNVSTLELGDSALYLCASSERTGETGELFFGEGSRLTVL.